This TCR beta chain appears in the sequencing data of a study of blood T cell repertoires in COVID-19. Study context: COVID-19 samples collected from the United States, Italy and Spain covered acute and convalescent phases. Sources were T cells, B-cell-depleted T cells, or PBMCs; the material itself was cDNA or gDNA.

The CDR3 has 17 amino acids. The trim removed 2 bases at V and 1 base at J, leaving 5 bases unmatched. The germline V gene encodes CDR1 SGHTA and CDR2 FQGNSA. Some clones are missing from TCRdb's copy, which holds only in-frame ones; the method was immunoSEQ multiplex PCR. The sample contains over 100,000 clones, about 72% of which appear only once. The specimen sequenced was peripheral blood. This chain joins TRBV7-2 and TRBJ2-2; 9 nucleotides agree with TRBD2. The origin of this receptor is a man between 60 and 75 years old with active or convalescent COVID-19. CDR3 coding DNA: TGTGCCAGCAGCTTACGCGGGAGGGCCATGAACACCGGGGAGCTGTTTTTT. It specifies CASSLRGRAMNTGELFF.